The T cell receptor (beta chain) described here comes from a study of blood T cells in healthy people across ages. This clonotype was detected only a few times. Its antigen is unidentified. Next came a second PCR, run for about 7 to 12 cycles, which used a sample-barcoded 5' primer along with a J-beta primer mix. Researchers report that a template-switch adaptor with 12 random nucleotides tagged each cDNA molecule. TCRdb ran MiXCR on the 5' RACE reads and lists one entry per CDR3 protein. The sample gives roughly 1.6 million distinct CDR3 sequences, almost 35% of which show up once; roughly 12% is in the top ten. The V gene lost 5 bases and the J gene lost 13 bases, with 12 bases spanning the gap. From germline, CDR1 is MDHEN and CDR2 SYDVKM. The CDR3 totals 11 residues. Isolation yielded PBMCs, at least 7 million per sample, in every case. Findings and limits, study-wide: Without sorted subsets, naive and antigen-experienced compartments could not be conclusively compared. Per-million-T-cell TCR beta diversity fell roughly linearly with age.

The sequence derives from a woman in her twenties or thirties in good health. Sequencing was done on a sample of blood. The chain employs TRBV28 and TRBJ2-1, with D hard to call. CDR3 region: CASSPRTRQFF. CDR3 in DNA: TGTGCCAGCAGTCCCCGGACCAGACAGTTCTTC.